A selection of T cell receptor beta chains follows, all from one sample in a study of blood T cell repertoires in COVID-19. This table comes from immunoSEQ multiplex PCR, and its TCRdb copy is limited to in-frame clones, with some not included. Of more than 150,000 clones detected, roughly 89% appear once; the ten largest clones hold roughly 0.85%. The source material was peripheral blood. The receptors stem from a woman aged 18-35 years who had recovered from COVID-19. Each CDR3 is given with its conserved first and last residue. D genes are given only for firm matches. Clone size is not always given. Where it is, it says once, few, many or a class for expanded clones.

clone size: -; V gene: TRBV6-5; D gene: TRBD1; J gene: TRBJ2-2; CDR3 protein: CASSYGTGGAGELFF; CDR3 DNA: TGTGCCAGCAGTTACGGGACAGGGGGGGCCGGGGAGCTGTTTTTT
clone size: -; V gene: TRBV7-2; D gene: TRBD2; J gene: TRBJ2-3; CDR3 protein: CASSFPGSGAYTDTQYF; CDR3 DNA: TGTGCCAGCAGCTTCCCGGGTAGCGGGGCCTACACAGATACGCAGTATTTT
clone size: -; V gene: TRBV11-1; D gene: TRBD1; J gene: TRBJ2-3; CDR3 protein: CASSLGTGFTDTQYF; CDR3 DNA: TGTGCCAGCAGCTTGGGGACAGGTTTTACAGATACGCAGTATTTT
clone size: -; V gene: TRBV3-1/TRBV3-2; D gene: -; J gene: TRBJ2-7; CDR3 protein: CASSHRGRDYEQYF; CDR3 DNA: TGTGCCAGCAGCCACCGCGGGCGGGACTACGAGCAGTACTTC
clone size: -; V gene: TRBV7-3; D gene: TRBD1; J gene: TRBJ2-5; CDR3 protein: CASSLTGGGETQYF; CDR3 DNA: TGTGCCAGCAGCCTTACAGGGGGAGGAGAGACCCAGTACTTC
clone size: -; V gene: TRBV5-1; D gene: TRBD1; J gene: TRBJ2-7; CDR3 protein: CASSFQTGYEQYF; CDR3 DNA: TGCGCCAGCAGCTTCCAGACAGGGTACGAGCAGTACTTC
clone size: -; V gene: TRBV19; D gene: -; J gene: TRBJ2-3; CDR3 protein: CASSSLGGADTQYF; CDR3 DNA: TGTGCCAGTAGTTCCCTGGGGGGAGCAGATACGCAGTATTTT
clone size: -; V gene: TRBV4-3; D gene: -; J gene: TRBJ2-5; CDR3 protein: CASSAIDGGAETQYF; CDR3 DNA: TGCGCCAGCAGCGCGATCGACGGGGGAGCGGAGACCCAGTACTTC
clone size: once; V gene: TRBV7-8; D gene: -; J gene: TRBJ2-1; CDR3 protein: CATSPSVYNEQFF; CDR3 DNA: TGTGCTACGTCTCCCAGTGTGTACAATGAGCAGTTCTTC
clone size: few; V gene: TRBV6-6; D gene: TRBD2; J gene: TRBJ2-3; CDR3 protein: CASSLLSSGGAKDTQYF; CDR3 DNA: TGTGCCAGCAGTCTACTTTCTAGCGGGGGGGCCAAAGATACGCAGTATTTT
clone size: -; V gene: TRBV7-9; D gene: -; J gene: TRBJ1-1; CDR3 protein: CASSLAGGRARNTEAFF; CDR3 DNA: TGTGCCAGCAGCTTAGCTGGGGGCAGGGCGAGGAACACTGAAGCTTTCTTT